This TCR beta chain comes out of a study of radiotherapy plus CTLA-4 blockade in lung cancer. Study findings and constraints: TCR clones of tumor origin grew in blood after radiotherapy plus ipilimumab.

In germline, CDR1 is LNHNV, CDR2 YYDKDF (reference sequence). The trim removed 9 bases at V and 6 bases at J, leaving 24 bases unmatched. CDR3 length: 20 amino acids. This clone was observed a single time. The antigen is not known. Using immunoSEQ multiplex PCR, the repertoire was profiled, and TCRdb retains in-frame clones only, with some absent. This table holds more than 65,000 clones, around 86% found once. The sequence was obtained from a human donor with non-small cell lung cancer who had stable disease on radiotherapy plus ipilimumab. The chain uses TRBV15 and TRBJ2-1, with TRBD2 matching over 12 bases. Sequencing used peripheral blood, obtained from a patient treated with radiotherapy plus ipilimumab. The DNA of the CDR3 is TGTGCCACTTTGGACGGCGAAATGACTAGCGGGAGAGCGATTTTCAATGAGCAGTTCTTC. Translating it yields CATLDGEMTSGRAIFNEQFF.